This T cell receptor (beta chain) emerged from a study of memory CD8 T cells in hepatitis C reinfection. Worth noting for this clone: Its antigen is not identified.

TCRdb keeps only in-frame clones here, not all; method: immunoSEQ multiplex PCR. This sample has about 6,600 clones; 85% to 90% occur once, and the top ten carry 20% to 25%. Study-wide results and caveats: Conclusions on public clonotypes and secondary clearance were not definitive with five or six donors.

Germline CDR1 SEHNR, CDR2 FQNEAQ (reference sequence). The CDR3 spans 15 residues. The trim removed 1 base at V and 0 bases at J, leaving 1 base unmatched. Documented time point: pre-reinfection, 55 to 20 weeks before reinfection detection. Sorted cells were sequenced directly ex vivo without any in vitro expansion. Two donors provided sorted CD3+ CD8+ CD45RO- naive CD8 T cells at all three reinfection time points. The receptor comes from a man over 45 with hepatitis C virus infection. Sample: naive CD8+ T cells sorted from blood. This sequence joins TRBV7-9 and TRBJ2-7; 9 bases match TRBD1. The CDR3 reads CASSLGGQGSYEQYF. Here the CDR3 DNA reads TGTGCCAGCAGCTTAGGGGGACAGGGCTCCTACGAGCAGTACTTC.